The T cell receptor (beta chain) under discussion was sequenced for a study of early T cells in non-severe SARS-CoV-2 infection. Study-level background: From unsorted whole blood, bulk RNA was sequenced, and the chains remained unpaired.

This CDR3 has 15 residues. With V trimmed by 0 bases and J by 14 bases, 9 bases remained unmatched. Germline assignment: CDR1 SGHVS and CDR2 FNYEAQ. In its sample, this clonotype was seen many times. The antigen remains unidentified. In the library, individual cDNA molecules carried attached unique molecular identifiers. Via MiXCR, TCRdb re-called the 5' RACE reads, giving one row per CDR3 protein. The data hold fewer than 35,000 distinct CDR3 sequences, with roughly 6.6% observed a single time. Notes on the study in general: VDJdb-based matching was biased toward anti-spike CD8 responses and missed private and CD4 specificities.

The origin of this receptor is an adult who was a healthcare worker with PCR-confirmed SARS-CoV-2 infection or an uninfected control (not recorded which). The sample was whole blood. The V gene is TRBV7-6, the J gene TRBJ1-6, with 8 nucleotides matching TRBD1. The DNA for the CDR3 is TGTGCCAGCAGCTTAGCGGTGACAGGGGTCGAGACCCTCCACTTT. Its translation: CASSLAVTGVETLHF.